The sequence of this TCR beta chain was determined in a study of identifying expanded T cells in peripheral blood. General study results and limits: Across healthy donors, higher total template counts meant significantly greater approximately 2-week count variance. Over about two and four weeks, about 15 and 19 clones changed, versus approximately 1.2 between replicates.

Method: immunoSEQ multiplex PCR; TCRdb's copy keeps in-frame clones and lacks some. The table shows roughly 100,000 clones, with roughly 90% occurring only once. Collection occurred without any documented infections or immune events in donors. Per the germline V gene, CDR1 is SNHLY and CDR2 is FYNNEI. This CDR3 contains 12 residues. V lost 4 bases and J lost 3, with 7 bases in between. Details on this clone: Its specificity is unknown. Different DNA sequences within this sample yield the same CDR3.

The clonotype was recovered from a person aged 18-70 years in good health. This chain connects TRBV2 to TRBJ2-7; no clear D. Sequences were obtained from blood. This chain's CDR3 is CASSGSGYEQYF. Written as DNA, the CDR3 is TGTGCCAGCAGTGGTTCGGGCTACGAGCAGTACTTC.